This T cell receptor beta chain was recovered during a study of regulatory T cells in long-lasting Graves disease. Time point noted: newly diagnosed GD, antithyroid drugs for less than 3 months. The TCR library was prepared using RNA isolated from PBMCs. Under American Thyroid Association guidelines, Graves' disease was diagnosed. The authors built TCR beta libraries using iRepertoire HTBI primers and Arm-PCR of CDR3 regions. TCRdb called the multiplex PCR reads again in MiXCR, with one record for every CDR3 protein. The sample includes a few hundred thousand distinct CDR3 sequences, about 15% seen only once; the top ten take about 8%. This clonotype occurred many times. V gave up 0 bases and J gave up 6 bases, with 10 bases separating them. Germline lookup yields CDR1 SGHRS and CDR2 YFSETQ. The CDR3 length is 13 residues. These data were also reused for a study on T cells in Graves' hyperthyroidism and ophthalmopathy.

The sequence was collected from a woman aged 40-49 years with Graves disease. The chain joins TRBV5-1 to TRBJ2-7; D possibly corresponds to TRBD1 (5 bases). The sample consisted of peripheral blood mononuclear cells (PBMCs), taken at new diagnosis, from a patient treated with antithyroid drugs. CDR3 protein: CASSLGRASEQYF. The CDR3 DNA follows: TGCGCCAGCAGCTTGGGCAGGGCCAGCGAGCAGTACTTC. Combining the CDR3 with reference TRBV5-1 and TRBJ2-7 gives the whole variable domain KAGVTQTPRYLIKTRGQQVTLSCSPISGHRSVSWYQQTPGQGLQFLFEYFSETQRNKGNFPGRFSGRQFSNSRSEMNVSTLELGDSALYLCASSLGRASEQYFGPGTRLTVT.